These 6 T cell receptor beta chains were sequenced from one sample in a study of tumor and adjacent non-tumor tissue in lung cancer. A modified ARM-PCR protocol with three rounds of nested PCR amplified TCRbeta. MiXCR, applied by TCRdb to the multiplex PCR reads, yields one record per CDR3 protein. Counted here are under 140,000 distinct CDR3 sequences, about 87% occurring once; the ten biggest clones make up approximately 24%. RNA was extracted from bulk tissue without any cell sorting. The sample comprised lung tumor tissue. The receptors were gathered from an older man with non-small cell lung cancer.

The gene calls are TRBV4-1 and TRBJ2-7, with D tentatively TRBD1 (6 bases). Germline V gives CDR1 MGHRA, CDR2 YSYEKL. This CDR3 is built from 16 residues. V was clipped by 4 bases and J by 13 bases, with 29 bases between them. The CDR3 region is CASSRTLGGEGDEEYF. CDR3 DNA: TGCGCCAGCAGCCGGACACTAGGGGGAGAGGGGGACGAGGAATACTTC.

The genes are TRBV7-9 and TRBJ1-1, with 10 nucleotides matching TRBD1. This CDR3 has 15 residues. V lost 9 bases to trimming and J lost 6 bases; unmatched junction nucleotides: 13. Germline V lookup: CDR1 SEHNR, CDR2 FQNEAQ (reference sequence). The CDR3 protein is CARSPGQGLDSEAFF. The CDR3 DNA reads TGTGCCAGAAGTCCGGGACAGGGGTTGGACTCTGAAGCTTTCTTT.

This clonotype was observed a single time. Germline and junction disagree at one end, which may indicate a read error. This rearrangement joins TRBV5-4 to TRBJ1-6; 7 bases are a match to TRBD1. The CDR3 extends over 14 amino acids. CDR1 and CDR2 (germline): SGHNT, YYREEE (reference sequence). CDR3 loop: CASRTRDRTPPLHF. The CDR3 nucleotides are TGTGCCAGCAGAACCCGGGACAGAACTCCACCCCTTCACTTT.

In the case of this clonotype: A junction end diverges from the germline sequence, so it may reflect a read error. V gene TRBV20-1 combines with J gene TRBJ1-6; D may be TRBD1 (6 bases). CDR3 length equals 12 residues. The germline CDR1 and CDR2 sequences are DFQATT and SNEGSKA (reference sequence). The CDR3 DNA is TGCAATGCTAGGGTCCTAGGGGGGTCCCTCCACTTT. Amino acids: CNARVLGGSLHF.

In the case of this clonotype: One end of the junction fails to match germline, which may point to a read error. V is TRBV10-2 and J is TRBJ1-1; 7 nucleotides align to TRBD1. Germline V lookup: CDR1 WSHSY, CDR2 SAAADI. The CDR3 spans 12 residues. The CDR3 loop reads CTSRYRGADAFF. CDR3 nucleotides: TGCACAAGCAGGTACAGGGGCGCTGATGCTTTCTTT.

This chain links TRBV28 with TRBJ2-3; D may be TRBD2 (5 bases). The CDR3 contains 16 residues. CDR1 MDHEN and CDR2 SYDVKM come from the germline V gene. With 3 bases removed from V and 9 bases from J, the gap between germline ends came to 22 bases. The chain's CDR3 is CASSFSSGRGTYTQYF. DNA for the CDR3: TGTGCCAGCAGTTTCTCCAGTGGGAGAGGAACATACACGCAGTATTTT.